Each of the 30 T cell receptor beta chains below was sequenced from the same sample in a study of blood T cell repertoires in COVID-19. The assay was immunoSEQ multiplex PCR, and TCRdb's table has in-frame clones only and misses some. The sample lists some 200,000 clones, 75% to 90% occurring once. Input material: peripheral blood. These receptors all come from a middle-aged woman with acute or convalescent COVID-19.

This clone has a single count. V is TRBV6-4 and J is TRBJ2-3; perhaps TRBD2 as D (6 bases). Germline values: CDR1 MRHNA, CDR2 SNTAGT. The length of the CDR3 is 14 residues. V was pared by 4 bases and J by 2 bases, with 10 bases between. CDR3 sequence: CASSGSGDTDTQYF. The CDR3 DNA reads TGTGCCAGCAGTGGTAGCGGAGACACAGATACGCAGTATTTT.

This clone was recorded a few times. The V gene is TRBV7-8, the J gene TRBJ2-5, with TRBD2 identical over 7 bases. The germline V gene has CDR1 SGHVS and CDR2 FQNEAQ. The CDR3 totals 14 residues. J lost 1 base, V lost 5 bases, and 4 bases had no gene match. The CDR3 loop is CASSRTRVQETQYF. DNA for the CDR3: TGTGCCAGCAGCCGGACTAGAGTCCAAGAGACCCAGTACTTC.

The CDR3 is CATSDLQDLGQPQHF. The CDR3 region has the DNA TGTGCCACCAGTGATTTACAGGACCTGGGTCAGCCCCAGCATTTT. The chain employs TRBV24-1 and TRBJ1-5; D possibly corresponds to TRBD1 (5 bases). Germline V lookup: CDR1 KGHDR, CDR2 SFDVKD. The CDR3 runs to 15 residues. V lost 1 base and J lost 6, with 12 bases in between.

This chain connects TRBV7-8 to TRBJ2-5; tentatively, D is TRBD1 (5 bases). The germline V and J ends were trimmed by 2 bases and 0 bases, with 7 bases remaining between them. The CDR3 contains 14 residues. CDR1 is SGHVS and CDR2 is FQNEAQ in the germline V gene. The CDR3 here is CASSLNRNQETQYF. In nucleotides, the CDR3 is TGTGCCAGCAGCTTAAACAGGAACCAAGAGACCCAGTACTTC. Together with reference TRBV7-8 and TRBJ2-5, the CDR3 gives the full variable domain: GAGVSQSPRYKVAKRGQDVALRCDPISGHVSLFWYQQALGQGPEFLTYFQNEAQLDKSGLPSDRFFAERPEGSVSTLKIQRTQQEDSAVYLCASSLNRNQETQYFGPGTRLLVL.

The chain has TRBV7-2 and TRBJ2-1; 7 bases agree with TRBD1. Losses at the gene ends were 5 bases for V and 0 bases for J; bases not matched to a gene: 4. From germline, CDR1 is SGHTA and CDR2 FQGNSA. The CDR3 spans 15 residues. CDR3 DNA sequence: TGTGCCAGCAGCGTGGGACAGAGCTCCTACAATGAGCAGTTCTTC. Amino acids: CASSVGQSSYNEQFF.

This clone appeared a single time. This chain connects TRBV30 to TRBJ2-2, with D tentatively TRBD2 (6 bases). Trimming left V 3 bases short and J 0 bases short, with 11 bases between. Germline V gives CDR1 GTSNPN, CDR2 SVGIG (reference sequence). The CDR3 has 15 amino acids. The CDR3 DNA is TGTGCCTGGAGAATTGGGGGGACGAACACCGGGGAGCTGTTTTTT. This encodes CAWRIGGTNTGELFF.

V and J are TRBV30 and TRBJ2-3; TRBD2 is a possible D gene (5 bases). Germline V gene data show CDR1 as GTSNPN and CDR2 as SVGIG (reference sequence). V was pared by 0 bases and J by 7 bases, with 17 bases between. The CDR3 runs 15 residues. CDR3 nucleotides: TGTGCCTGGAGTGTTTCAGCGGCTAACACGAATACGCAGTATTTT. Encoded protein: CAWSVSAANTNTQYF.

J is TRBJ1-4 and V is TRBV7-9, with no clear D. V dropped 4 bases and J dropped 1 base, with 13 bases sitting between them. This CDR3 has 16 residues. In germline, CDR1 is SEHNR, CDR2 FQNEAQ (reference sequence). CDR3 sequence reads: CASSSRVRGTNEKLFF. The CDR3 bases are TGTGCCAGCAGCTCAAGGGTCCGGGGAACTAATGAAAAACTGTTTTTT.

The CDR3 sequence: CASSPRQGATNSPLHF. The CDR3 nucleotides read TGTGCCAGCTCACCACGACAGGGGGCAACTAATTCACCCCTCCACTTT. The J gene is TRBJ1-6, the V gene TRBV18; 10 positions agree with TRBD1. The CDR3 totals 16 residues. V lost 1 base to trimming and J lost 6 bases; unmatched junction nucleotides: 3. Germline V gene data show CDR1 as KGHSH and CDR2 as LQKENI.

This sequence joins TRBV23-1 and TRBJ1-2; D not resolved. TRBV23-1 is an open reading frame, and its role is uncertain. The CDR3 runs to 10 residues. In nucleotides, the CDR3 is TGCGGGACGGGGTACTATGGCTACACCTTC. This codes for CGTGYYGYTF.

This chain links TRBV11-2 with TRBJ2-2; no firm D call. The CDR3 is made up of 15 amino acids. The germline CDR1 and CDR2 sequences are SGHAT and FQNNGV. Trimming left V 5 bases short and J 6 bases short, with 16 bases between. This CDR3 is CASSRKGVWSGELFF. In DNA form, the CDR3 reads TGTGCCAGCAGCCGGAAAGGAGTTTGGTCCGGGGAGCTGTTTTTT.

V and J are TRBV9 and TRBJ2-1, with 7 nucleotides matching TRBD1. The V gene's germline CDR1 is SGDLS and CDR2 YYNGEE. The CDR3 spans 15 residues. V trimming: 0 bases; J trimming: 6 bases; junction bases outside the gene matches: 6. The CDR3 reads CASSVADRESNEQFF. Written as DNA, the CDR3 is TGTGCCAGCAGCGTAGCCGACAGGGAAAGCAATGAGCAGTTCTTC.

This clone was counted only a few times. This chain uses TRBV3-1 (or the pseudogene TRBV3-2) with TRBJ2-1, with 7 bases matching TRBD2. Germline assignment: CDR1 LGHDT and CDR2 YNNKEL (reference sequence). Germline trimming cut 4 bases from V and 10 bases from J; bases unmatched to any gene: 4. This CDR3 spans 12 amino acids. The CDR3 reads CASSPQRGEQFF. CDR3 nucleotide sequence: TGTGCCAGCAGCCCCCAGCGGGGAGAGCAGTTCTTC.

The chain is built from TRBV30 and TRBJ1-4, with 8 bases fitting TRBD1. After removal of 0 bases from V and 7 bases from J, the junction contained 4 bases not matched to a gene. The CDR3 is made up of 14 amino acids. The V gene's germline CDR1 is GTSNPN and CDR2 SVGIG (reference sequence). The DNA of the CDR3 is TGTGCCTGGAGTGTAAGGACAGGGATTGAAAAACTGTTTTTT. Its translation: CAWSVRTGIEKLFF.

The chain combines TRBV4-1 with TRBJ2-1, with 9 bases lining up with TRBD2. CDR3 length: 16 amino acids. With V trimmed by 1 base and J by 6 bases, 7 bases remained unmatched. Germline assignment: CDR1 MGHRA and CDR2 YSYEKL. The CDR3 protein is CASSQGPSGTINEQFF. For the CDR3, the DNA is TGCGCCAGCAGCCAAGGCCCTAGCGGGACTATCAATGAGCAGTTCTTC.

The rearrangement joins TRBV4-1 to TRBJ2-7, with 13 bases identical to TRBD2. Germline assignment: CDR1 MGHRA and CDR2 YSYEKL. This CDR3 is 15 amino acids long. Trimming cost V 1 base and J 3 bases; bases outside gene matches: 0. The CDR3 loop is CASSQGLAGGYEQYF. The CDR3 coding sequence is TGCGCCAGCAGCCAAGGACTAGCGGGAGGCTACGAGCAGTACTTC.

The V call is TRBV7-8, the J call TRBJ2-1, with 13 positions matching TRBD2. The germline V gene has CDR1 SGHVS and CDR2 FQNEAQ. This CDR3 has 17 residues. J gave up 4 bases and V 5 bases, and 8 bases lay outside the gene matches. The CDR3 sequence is CASSPRRLAGGYNEQFF. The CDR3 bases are TGTGCCAGCAGCCCCAGGAGACTAGCGGGGGGTTACAATGAGCAGTTCTTC. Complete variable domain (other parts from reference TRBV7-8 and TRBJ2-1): GAGVSQSPRYKVAKRGQDVALRCDPISGHVSLFWYQQALGQGPEFLTYFQNEAQLDKSGLPSDRFFAERPEGSVSTLKIQRTQQEDSAVYLCASSPRRLAGGYNEQFFGPGTRLTVL.

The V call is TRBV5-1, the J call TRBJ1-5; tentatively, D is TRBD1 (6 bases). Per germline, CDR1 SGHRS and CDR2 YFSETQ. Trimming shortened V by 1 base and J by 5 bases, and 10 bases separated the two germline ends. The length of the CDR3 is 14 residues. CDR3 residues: CASSLSAGDQPQHF. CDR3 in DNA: TGCGCCAGCAGCTTGAGCGCAGGGGATCAGCCCCAGCATTTT.

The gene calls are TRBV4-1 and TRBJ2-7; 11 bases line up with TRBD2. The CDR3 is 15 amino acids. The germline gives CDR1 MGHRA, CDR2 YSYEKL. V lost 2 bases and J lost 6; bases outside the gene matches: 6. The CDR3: CASSQPLAGAIEQYF. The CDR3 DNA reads TGCGCCAGCAGCCAACCACTAGCGGGAGCCATCGAGCAGTACTTC.

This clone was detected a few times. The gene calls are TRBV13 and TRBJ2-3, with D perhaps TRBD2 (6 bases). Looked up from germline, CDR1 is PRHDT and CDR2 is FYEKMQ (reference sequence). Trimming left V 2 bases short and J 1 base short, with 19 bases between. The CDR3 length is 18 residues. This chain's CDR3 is CASSLRLGGSVRTDTQYF. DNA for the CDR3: TGTGCCAGCAGCTTAAGGTTGGGAGGTAGCGTTCGCACAGATACGCAGTATTTT.

In nucleotides, the CDR3 is TGCAGTGCTAGTAATGTTCCGCTTGGACAGCTGGATCAGCCCCAGCATTTT. Protein sequence: CSASNVPLGQLDQPQHF. The chain has TRBV20-1 and TRBJ1-5; possible D gene TRBD1, 6 bases. The CDR3 runs 17 residues. Germline V gene sequence: CDR1 DFQATT, CDR2 SNEGSKA (reference sequence). Trimming stripped 3 bases from V and 5 bases from J, with 23 bases between.

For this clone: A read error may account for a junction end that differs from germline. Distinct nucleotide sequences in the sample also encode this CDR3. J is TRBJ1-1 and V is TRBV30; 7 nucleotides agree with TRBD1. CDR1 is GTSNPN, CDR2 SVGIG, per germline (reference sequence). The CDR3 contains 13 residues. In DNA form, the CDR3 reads TGTGCCTGGCAGACAGGGATGAACACTGAAGCTTTTTTT. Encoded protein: CAWQTGMNTEAFF.

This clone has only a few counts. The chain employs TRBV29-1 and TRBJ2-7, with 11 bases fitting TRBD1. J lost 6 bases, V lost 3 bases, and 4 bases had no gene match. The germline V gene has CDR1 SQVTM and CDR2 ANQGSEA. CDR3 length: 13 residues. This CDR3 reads CSVEGTGGFEQYF. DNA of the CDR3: TGCAGCGTTGAGGGGACAGGGGGTTTCGAGCAGTACTTC.

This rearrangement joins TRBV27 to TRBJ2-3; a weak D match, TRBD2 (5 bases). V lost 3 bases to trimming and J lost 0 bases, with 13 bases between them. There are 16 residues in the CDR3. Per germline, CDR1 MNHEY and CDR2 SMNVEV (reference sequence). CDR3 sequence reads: CASSFLGGLSTDTQYF. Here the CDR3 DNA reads TGTGCCAGCAGTTTTCTTGGCGGGCTTAGCACAGATACGCAGTATTTT.

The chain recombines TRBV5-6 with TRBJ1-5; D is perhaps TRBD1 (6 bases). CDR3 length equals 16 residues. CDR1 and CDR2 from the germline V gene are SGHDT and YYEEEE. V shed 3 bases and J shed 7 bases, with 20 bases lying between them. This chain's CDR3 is CASSSQGGGARQPQHF. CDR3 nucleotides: TGTGCCAGCAGCTCCCAGGGAGGGGGGGCGAGGCAGCCCCAGCATTTT.

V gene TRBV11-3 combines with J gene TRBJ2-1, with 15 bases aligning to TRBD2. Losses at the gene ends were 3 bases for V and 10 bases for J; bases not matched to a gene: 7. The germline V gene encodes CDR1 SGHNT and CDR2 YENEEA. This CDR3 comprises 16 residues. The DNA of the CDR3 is TGTGCCAGCAGCTTGCGGACTAGCGGGAGGGTTGGCGAGCAGTTCTTC. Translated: CASSLRTSGRVGEQFF.

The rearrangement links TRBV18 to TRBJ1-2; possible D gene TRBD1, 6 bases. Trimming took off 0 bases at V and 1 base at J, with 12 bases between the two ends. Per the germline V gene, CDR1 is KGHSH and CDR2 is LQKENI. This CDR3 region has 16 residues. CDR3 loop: CASSPPTDSLNYGYTF. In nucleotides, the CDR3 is TGTGCCAGCTCACCACCGACGGACAGTCTTAACTATGGCTACACCTTC.

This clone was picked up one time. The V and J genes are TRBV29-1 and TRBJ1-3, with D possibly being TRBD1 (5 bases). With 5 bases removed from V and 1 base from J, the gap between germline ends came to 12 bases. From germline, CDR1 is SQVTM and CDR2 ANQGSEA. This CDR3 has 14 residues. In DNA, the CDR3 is TGCAGCGTTATATCAGGGCTTTCTGGAAACACCATATATTTT. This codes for CSVISGLSGNTIYF. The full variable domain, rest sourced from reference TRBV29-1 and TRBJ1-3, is SAVISQKPSRDICQRGTSLTIQCQVDSQVTMMFWYRQQPGQSLTLIATANQGSEATYESGFVIDKFPISRPNLTFSTLTVSNMSPEDSSIYLCSVISGLSGNTIYFGEGSWLTVV.

In DNA, the CDR3 is TGTGCCATCACCCCCCGAGTCCAAGAGACCCAGTACTTC. Its translation: CAITPRVQETQYF. The chain couples TRBV28 to TRBJ2-5, with D unresolved. The CDR3 is made up of 13 amino acids. Trimming took 10 bases from V and 1 from J, leaving 13 bases between them. In germline, CDR1 is MDHEN, CDR2 SYDVKM.

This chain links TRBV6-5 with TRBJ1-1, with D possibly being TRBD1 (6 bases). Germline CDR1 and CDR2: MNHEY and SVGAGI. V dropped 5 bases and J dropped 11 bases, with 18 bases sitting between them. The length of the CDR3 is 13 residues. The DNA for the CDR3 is TGTGCCAGCAGTCGAACAGGGAGTGAGATGGCTTTCTTT. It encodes CASSRTGSEMAFF.